The 21 T cell receptor beta chains below all came from one sample that was sequenced in a study of cytomegalovirus exposure and HLA in healthy donors. Vbeta (60) and Jbeta (13) primers were used in the PCR. The protocol was immunoSEQ multiplex PCR, while the TCRdb copy is restricted to in-frame clones and leaves out a portion. The profile shows tens of thousands of clones, 70% to 75% of them singletons. Specimen: PBMCs. These receptors were collected from a woman in her 30s in good health and CMV-seropositive.

The chain carries TRBV7-9 and TRBJ2-1; 10 bases are shared with TRBD2. In germline, CDR1 is SEHNR, CDR2 FQNEAQ (reference sequence). Trimming at V came to 5 bases and at J to 6 bases, leaving 4 bases not matched to a gene. The CDR3 is 14 residues long. The CDR3 spells CASSQGLASNEQFF. The CDR3 DNA sequence: TGTGCCAGCAGCCAGGGACTAGCGTCCAATGAGCAGTTCTTC.

This clone has a handful of counts. The V and J genes are TRBV6-1 and TRBJ1-6; TRBD1 agrees at 7 bases. The CDR3 loop spans 14 amino acids. With 7 bases clipped from V and 4 bases from J, the junction kept 4 bases outside the gene matches. The germline gives CDR1 MNHNS, CDR2 SASEGT. The CDR3 DNA reads as TGTGCCAGCATGGGACAGAGATATAATTCACCCCTCCACTTT. As protein: CASMGQRYNSPLHF.

This clone was seen only once. This rearrangement joins TRBV6-1 to TRBJ1-1, with D unclear. From germline, CDR1 is MNHNS and CDR2 SASEGT. The V gene lost 2 bases and the J gene lost 1 base, with 5 bases spanning the gap. The CDR3 contains 13 residues. The CDR3 loop is CASSEQENTEAFF. CDR3 sequence (DNA): TGTGCCAGCAGTGAACAGGAGAACACTGAAGCTTTCTTT.

The CDR3 DNA reads as TGTGCCATCAGTGAAGGCAAAGGGGATGGTGAAAAACTGTTTTTT. This encodes CAISEGKGDGEKLFF. The V call is TRBV10-3, the J call TRBJ1-4; D possibly corresponds to TRBD1 (5 bases). Germline lookup yields CDR1 ENHRY and CDR2 SYGVKD. Trimming cost V 3 bases and J 7 bases, with 15 bases left between them. CDR3 size: 15 residues.

The rearrangement uses TRBV13 and TRBJ1-1, with D tentatively TRBD1 (5 bases). Deletions cut 5 bases from V and 1 base from J, with 11 bases between. Germline V lookup: CDR1 PRHDT, CDR2 FYEKMQ (reference sequence). The CDR3 is 14 residues long. This chain's CDR3 is CASSLRDRNTEAFF. CDR3 coding DNA: TGTGCCAGCAGCCTCCGAGACAGGAACACTGAAGCTTTCTTT.

The chain uses TRBV7-9 and TRBJ1-1; the D gene is possibly TRBD1 (6 bases). CDR1 is SEHNR and CDR2 is FQNEAQ in the germline V gene (reference sequence). V lost 2 bases and J 3 bases, leaving 10 bases between the germline ends. The CDR3 has 14 amino acids. The CDR3 DNA follows: TGTGCCAGCAGCTTAAGTTCAGGGGACACTGAAGCTTTCTTT. It codes for CASSLSSGDTEAFF.

Details on this clone: At one end the junction does not follow the germline gene, possibly because of a read error. The CDR3 DNA reads as TGTGCTAGCAGCTTAGCGGGCAATCAAGAGACCCAGTACTTC. Protein product: CASSLAGNQETQYF. The rearrangement links TRBV7-7 to TRBJ2-5, with 7 bases fitting TRBD2. The CDR3 length is 14 residues. In germline, CDR1 is SSHAT, CDR2 FNYEAQ (reference sequence).

This chain joins TRBV15 and TRBJ1-2; D unclear. This CDR3 is built from 20 residues. V shed 0 bases and J shed 8 bases, with 31 bases lying between them. Per germline, CDR1 LNHNV and CDR2 YYDKDF (reference sequence). The CDR3 sequence: CATSRDPPARRKSTRRGYTF. The CDR3 coding sequence is TGTGCCACCAGCAGAGATCCCCCTGCACGAAGAAAGTCAACCCGGAGGGGCTACACCTTC.

This sequence joins TRBV6-5 and TRBJ1-1; D not resolved. CDR3 length: 12 amino acids. Trimming cost V 5 bases and J 0 bases, with 4 bases left between them. Germline CDR1 MNHEY, CDR2 SVGAGI. The CDR3 DNA follows: TGTGCCAGCAGTCAGTTGAACACTGAAGCTTTCTTT. Translation gives CASSQLNTEAFF.

V usage is TRBV29-1 and J usage is TRBJ2-7; 8 nucleotides line up with TRBD1. Trimming took 1 base from V and 6 from J; bases not matched to a gene: 5. The CDR3 runs to 13 residues. CDR1 is SQVTM and CDR2 is ANQGSEA in the germline V gene. The CDR3 bases are TGCAGCGTTGAAGGACAGGGGCTGTCCGAGCAGTACTTC. Protein: CSVEGQGLSEQYF.

The chain joins TRBV4-2 to TRBJ1-2; 10 positions match TRBD1. This CDR3 spans 17 amino acids. With 3 bases clipped from V and 4 bases from J, the junction kept 11 bases outside the gene matches. Per the germline V gene, CDR1 is LGHNA and CDR2 is YNFKEQ. The CDR3: CASSHPGQGPSPYGYTF. Here the CDR3 DNA reads TGTGCCAGCAGCCACCCGGGACAGGGGCCCTCGCCCTATGGCTACACCTTC.

The rearrangement uses TRBV28 and TRBJ1-1; 9 bases fit TRBD1. The CDR3 is 16 amino acids. The V and J ends lost 5 bases and 0 bases, in that order; junction bases with no gene match: 7. The germline CDR1 and CDR2 sequences are MDHEN and SYDVKM. The CDR3 DNA reads TGTGCCAGCAGTCCTCCCCGGACAGGGGTGAACACTGAAGCTTTCTTT. Translated: CASSPPRTGVNTEAFF.

The V gene is TRBV9, the J gene TRBJ1-1, with a weak D call TRBD1 (5 bases). In germline, CDR1 is SGDLS, CDR2 YYNGEE. The CDR3 has 15 residues. V lost 0 bases and J 4 bases, leaving 13 bases between the germline ends. The CDR3 loop is CASSVAGGRGTEAFF. CDR3 DNA: TGTGCCAGCAGCGTAGCGGGGGGACGAGGCACTGAAGCTTTCTTT.

The rearrangement joins TRBV19 to TRBJ1-1; 9 nucleotides align to TRBD1. The ends lost 5 bases at V and 7 bases at J; junction bases unmatched: 2. This CDR3 is 12 amino acids long. Germline-derived CDR1 and CDR2 are LNHDA and SQIVND (reference sequence). CDR3 protein: CASSVGQGEAFF. The CDR3, as DNA: TGTGCCAGTAGTGTGGGACAGGGTGAAGCTTTCTTT.

The genes are TRBV7-3 and TRBJ2-1; the match to TRBD2 covers 11 bases. V gave up 5 bases and J gave up 7 bases; unmatched junction bases: 1. Germline CDR1 SGHTA, CDR2 FQGTGA. The CDR3 length is 13 residues. The CDR3 sequence is CASSRLAGNEQFF. Written as DNA, the CDR3 is TGTGCCAGCAGCCGACTAGCGGGAAATGAGCAGTTCTTC.

The chain links TRBV19 to TRBJ1-1; TRBD1 is a possible D gene (6 bases). The CDR3 is made up of 14 amino acids. Germline-derived CDR1 and CDR2 are LNHDA and SQIVND (reference sequence). The V end lost 3 bases, the J end lost 2 bases, and 10 bases lay between the germline ends. The CDR3 protein is CASSIVTGNTEAFF. CDR3 nucleotide sequence: TGTGCCAGTAGTATCGTGACAGGAAACACTGAAGCTTTCTTT.

The V gene is TRBV6-1, the J gene TRBJ2-3; maybe TRBD2 (5 bases). Germline CDR1 MNHNS, CDR2 SASEGT. V dropped 6 bases and J dropped 3 bases, with 13 bases sitting between them. CDR3 length: 14 residues. The CDR3 sequence: CASRLSGWTDTQYF. CDR3 bases: TGTGCCAGCAGACTTTCGGGGTGGACAGATACGCAGTATTTT.

V is TRBV18 and J is TRBJ2-7, with a tentative D call TRBD1 (6 bases). This CDR3 region has 14 residues. The germline V gene has CDR1 KGHSH and CDR2 LQKENI. V was pared by 1 base and J by 1 base, with 8 bases between. The CDR3 DNA reads TGTGCCAGCTCACCACGAACAGGGTCCTACGAGCAGTACTTC. Its protein product is CASSPRTGSYEQYF. Looking up the rest from reference TRBV18 and TRBJ2-7 gives the full variable domain: NAGVMQNPRHLVRRRGQEARLRCSPMKGHSHVYWYRQLPEEGLKFMVYLQKENIIDESGMPKERFSAEFPKEGPSILRIQQVVRGDSAAYFCASSPRTGSYEQYFGPGTRLTVT.

The CDR3 DNA reads as TGTGCCGGACGGACAGATGGAGGCGTGGGGCAGTTCTTC. It specifies CAGRTDGGVGQFF. The gene calls are TRBV30 and TRBJ2-1; weak D call: TRBD1 (6 bases). CDR3 length: 13 residues. Germline lookup yields CDR1 GTSNPN and CDR2 SVGIG (reference sequence). Trimming took off 8 bases at V and 12 bases at J, with 23 bases between the two ends.

The chain joins TRBV10-1 to TRBJ2-7; D is possibly TRBD2 (5 bases). Germline CDR1 is WNHNN and CDR2 is SYGVQD (reference sequence). V lost 3 bases and J 5 bases, leaving 20 bases between the germline ends. This CDR3 has 16 residues. The CDR3 reads CASSDRPGRAIHEQYF. The CDR3 DNA is TGCGCCAGCAGTGACCGACCCGGGCGGGCCATCCACGAGCAGTACTTC.

In this sample, this clone turned up once. V usage is TRBV28 and J usage is TRBJ2-1; 7 positions match TRBD2. This CDR3 region has 15 residues. Germline V gene data show CDR1 as MDHEN and CDR2 as SYDVKM. V lost 2 bases and J lost 6; bases outside the gene matches: 7. CDR3 nucleotides: TGTGCCAGCAGTTTAATGCGGGGGATGCTCAATGAGCAGTTCTTC. This gives the protein CASSLMRGMLNEQFF.